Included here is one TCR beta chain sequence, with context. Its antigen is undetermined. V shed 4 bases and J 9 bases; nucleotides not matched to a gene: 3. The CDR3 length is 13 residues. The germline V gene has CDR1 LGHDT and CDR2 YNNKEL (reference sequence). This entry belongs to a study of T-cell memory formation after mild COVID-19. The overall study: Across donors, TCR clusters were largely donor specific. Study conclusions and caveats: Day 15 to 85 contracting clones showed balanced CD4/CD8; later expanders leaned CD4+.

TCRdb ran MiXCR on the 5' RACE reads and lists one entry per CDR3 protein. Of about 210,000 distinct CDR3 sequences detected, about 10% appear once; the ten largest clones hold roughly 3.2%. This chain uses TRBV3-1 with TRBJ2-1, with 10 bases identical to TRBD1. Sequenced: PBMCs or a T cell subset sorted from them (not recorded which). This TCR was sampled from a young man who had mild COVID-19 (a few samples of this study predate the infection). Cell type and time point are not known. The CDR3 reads CASSRQGASEQFF. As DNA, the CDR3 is TGTGCCAGCAGCCGACAGGGGGCGAGTGAGCAGTTCTTC.